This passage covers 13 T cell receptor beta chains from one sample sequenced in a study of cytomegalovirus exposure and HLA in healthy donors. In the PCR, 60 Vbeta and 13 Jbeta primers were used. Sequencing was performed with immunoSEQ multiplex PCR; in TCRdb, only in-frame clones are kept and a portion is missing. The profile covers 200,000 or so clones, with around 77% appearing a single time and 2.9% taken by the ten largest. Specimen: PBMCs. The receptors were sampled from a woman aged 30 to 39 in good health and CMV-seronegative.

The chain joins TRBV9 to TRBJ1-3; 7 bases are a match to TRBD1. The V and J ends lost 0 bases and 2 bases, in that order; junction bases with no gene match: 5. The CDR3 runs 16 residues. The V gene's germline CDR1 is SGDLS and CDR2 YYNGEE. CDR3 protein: CASSVGDSRTGNTIYF. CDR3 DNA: TGTGCCAGCAGCGTAGGGGACAGCAGGACTGGAAACACCATATATTTT. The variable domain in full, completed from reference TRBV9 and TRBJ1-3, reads DSGVTQTPKHLITATGQRVTLRCSPRSGDLSVYWYQQSLDQGLQFLIQYYNGEERAKGNILERFSAQQFPDLHSELNLSSLELGDSALYFCASSVGDSRTGNTIYFGEGSWLTVV.

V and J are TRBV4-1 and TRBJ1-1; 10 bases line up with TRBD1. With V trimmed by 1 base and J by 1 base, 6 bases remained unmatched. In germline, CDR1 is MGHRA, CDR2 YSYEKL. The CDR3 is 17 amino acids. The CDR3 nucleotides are TGCGCCAGCAGCCAAGGGGACAGGGGCGAAGGGAACACTGAAGCTTTCTTT. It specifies CASSQGDRGEGNTEAFF.

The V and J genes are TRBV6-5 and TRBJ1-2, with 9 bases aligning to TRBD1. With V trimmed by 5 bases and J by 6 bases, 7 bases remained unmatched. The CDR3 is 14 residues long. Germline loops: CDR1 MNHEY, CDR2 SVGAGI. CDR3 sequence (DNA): TGTGCCAGCAGTGGGGTCCGGGACAGGGATGGCTACACCTTC. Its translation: CASSGVRDRDGYTF.

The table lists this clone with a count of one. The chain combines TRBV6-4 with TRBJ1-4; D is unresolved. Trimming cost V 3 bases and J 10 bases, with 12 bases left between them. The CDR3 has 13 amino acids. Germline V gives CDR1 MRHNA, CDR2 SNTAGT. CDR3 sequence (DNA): TGTGCCAGCAGTGAGGTCCGAGGTGGAAAACTGTTTTTT. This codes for CASSEVRGGKLFF.

The CDR3: CASSEPGTSGREEFF. CDR3 DNA: TGTGCCAGCAGCGAGCCCGGGACTAGCGGGAGGGAGGAGTTCTTC. The chain has TRBV25-1 and TRBJ2-1; 16 bases are shared with TRBD2. This CDR3 region has 15 residues. The junction had 10 bases not matched to a gene; V was cut back by 6 bases and J by 14 bases. The V gene's germline CDR1 is MGHDK and CDR2 SYGVNS.

DNA of the CDR3: TGTGCCTGGAGAATCCCCAAAGGGGAAGGTGAGCAGTTCTTC. It specifies CAWRIPKGEGEQFF. The rearrangement joins TRBV30 to TRBJ2-1; D may be TRBD1 (5 bases). Germline CDR1 GTSNPN, CDR2 SVGIG (reference sequence). There are 14 residues in the CDR3. The germline V and J ends were trimmed by 3 bases and 9 bases, with 18 bases remaining between them.

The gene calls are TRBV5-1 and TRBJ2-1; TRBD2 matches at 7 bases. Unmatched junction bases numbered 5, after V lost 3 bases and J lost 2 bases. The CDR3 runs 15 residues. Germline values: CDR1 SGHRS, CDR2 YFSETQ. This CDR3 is CASSSLSGAYNEQFF. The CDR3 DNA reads TGCGCCAGCAGCTCCCTCAGCGGGGCCTACAATGAGCAGTTCTTC.

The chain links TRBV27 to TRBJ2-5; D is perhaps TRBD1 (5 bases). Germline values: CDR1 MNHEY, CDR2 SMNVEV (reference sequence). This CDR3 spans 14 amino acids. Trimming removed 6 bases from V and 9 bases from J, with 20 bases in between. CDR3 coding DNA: TGTGCCAGCAGCCCCCGGACAACCTCAAGGGCCCAGTACTTC. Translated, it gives CASSPRTTSRAQYF.

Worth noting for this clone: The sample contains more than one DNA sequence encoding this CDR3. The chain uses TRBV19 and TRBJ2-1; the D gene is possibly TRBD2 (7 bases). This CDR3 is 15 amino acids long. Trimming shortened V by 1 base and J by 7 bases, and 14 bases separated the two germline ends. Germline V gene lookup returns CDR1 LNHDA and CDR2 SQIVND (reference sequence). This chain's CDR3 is CASSIGGGAWNEQFF. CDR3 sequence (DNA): TGTGCCAGTAGTATAGGTGGGGGGGCCTGGAATGAGCAGTTCTTC.

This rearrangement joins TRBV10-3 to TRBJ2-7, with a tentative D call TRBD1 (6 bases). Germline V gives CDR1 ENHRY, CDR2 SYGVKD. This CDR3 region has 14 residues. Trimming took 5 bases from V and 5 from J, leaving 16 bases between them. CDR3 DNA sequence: TGTGCCATCAGTTCTGGGGGCCCGGAGGACGAGCAGTACTTC. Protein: CAISSGGPEDEQYF.

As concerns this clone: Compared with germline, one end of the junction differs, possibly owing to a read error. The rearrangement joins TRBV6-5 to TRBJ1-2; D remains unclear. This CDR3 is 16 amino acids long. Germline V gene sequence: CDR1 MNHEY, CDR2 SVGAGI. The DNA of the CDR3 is TGTGCCAGCAGTTACAGGTTTTCCCATACTAACTATGGCTACCCCTTC. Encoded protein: CASSYRFSHTNYGYPF.

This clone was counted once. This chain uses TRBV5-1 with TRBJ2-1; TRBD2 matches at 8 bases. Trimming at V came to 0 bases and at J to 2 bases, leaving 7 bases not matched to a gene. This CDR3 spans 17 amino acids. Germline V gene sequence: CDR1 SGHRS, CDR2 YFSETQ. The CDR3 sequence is CASSLAGGLATYNEQFF. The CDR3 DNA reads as TGCGCCAGCAGCTTGGCGGGAGGACTAGCTACCTACAATGAGCAGTTCTTC.

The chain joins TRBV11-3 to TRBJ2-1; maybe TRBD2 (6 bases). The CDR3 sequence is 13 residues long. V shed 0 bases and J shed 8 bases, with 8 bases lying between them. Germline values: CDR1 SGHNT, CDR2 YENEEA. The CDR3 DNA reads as TGTGCCAGCAGCTTAGAACTAGCCGATGAGCAGTTCTTC. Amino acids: CASSLELADEQFF.